Described below is a single TCR beta chain sequence and its context. The sample holds a few counts of this clone. What antigen it recognizes has not been identified. No clone much larger than this one lies a single base away; base qualities are absent. The data were obtained in a study of beta chain features in type 1 diabetes (dated by TCRdb to 2017 to 2018). With regard to the full study: No differences in mean age, gender distribution, total cell number or subset yield were found between patients and healthy donors. Across all samples, around 99 million sorted cells were examined, and cell number per subset correlated strongly with RNA yield. In the study, recently diagnosed type 1 diabetes patients and matched healthy donors were compared on the TCRB repertoires of their sorted circulating CD4+ T cell subsets. Whereas all 30 or so donors provided naive and central memory subsets, regulatory and stem cell-like memory subsets were isolated from just 8 patients and about eight healthy donors. Points the paper makes about the study in general: Because cDNA rather than genomic DNA was sequenced, highly expressing activated cells could have been over-represented, although no difference in activation and CD3 levels was found between groups. Because small numbers of individuals were included in the HLA sub-analyses, any influence of HLA type on TCRB rearrangement was left unresolved. At VDJ recombination sites, patients with type 1 diabetes made fewer insertions and deleted more nucleotides, a pattern implying thymic rearrangement abnormalities. Shorter templates might have been favored by PCR, but patient and control samples were amplified and corrected together, so both groups would have been affected equally by any skew. Naive, central memory and regulatory TCRB repertoires appeared more similar among patients than among healthy donors. Type 1 diabetes patients showed a moderate but significant shortening of TCRB CDR3 length in all four CD4+ subsets.

Reading from cysteine to phenylalanine, the CDR3 counts 15 amino acids. The retained sequence is limited to the CDR3, 45 bases, with the frame set at the first base. V loses 6 bases of germline sequence and J loses 1 base, and the interval between the two ends is 16 bases. The germline V gene encodes CDR1 SQVTM and CDR2 ANQGSEA. A single peripheral blood draw of about 116 mL on average was collected from each donor into heparinised tubes. Naive, central memory, regulatory and stem cell-like memory CD4+ T cells were sorted on a BD FACSAria II using a panel including CD45RO, CCR7, CD25, CD127, CD95 and CD27. Purity was above 95% for every sorted population. PBMCs were isolated immediately by Lymphoprep density gradient centrifugation and stained directly without culture. So that batch effects would be minimized, each experiment stained and sorted samples in pairs, pairing one healthy donor with one patient.

The High Capacity cDNA Reverse Transcription Kit was used to reverse transcribe all of the isolated RNA, meaning that expressed TCRB transcripts were what got sequenced. Naive, central memory and regulatory T cell samples underwent deep immunoSEQ sequencing, averaging about 3.57 million total reads per sample. Sorted cells were lysed in RLT buffer and RNA was extracted with DNase-treated RNeasy Micro or Mini kits, depending on cell number. To prevent cross-contamination, every cell subset was processed on its own, while patient and healthy donor samples were processed together. Using the immunoSEQ multiplex PCR, TCRB sequences were amplified from cDNA into 87-bp fragments spanning the CDR3 region. Amplicons were sequenced on the Illumina HiSeq platform. On the authors' methods: Synthetic template baselines were used to correct PCR bias computationally, reads within Hamming distance 2 were collapsed together, and singletons that could not be merged were discarded. Reads were aligned against IMGT to assign V, D and J genes, CDR3 length and insertions or deletions at six rearrangement sites. Clonotype counts were normalized to sorted cell number within each subset before computing true diversity and Gini coefficients with the tcR R package. The overlap coefficient, calculated on TCRB nucleotide sequences, was used to quantify repertoire sharing. Out-of-frame TCRB sequences from naive cells were analyzed as a proxy for the pre-selection repertoire. The clones in this table, taken by TCRdb from immuneACCESS, are in-frame only. Not every clone is retained; where verified, under half of the shortfall comes from an unresolved V gene, and the cause of the rest is unknown. From that table come the V and J calls and clone size; the DNA was used to work out D and trimming. The sample records 600,000 or so clones, more than 12% of which are singletons. 0.03% to 0.045% of the sample is held by the ten biggest clonotypes.

The V and J segments used are TRBV29-1 and TRBJ1-3; TRBD1 could be the D gene, as 5 bases match. The receptor was isolated from a man aged 18 to 29 with type 1 diabetes. Input material: naive CD4+ T cells from blood. The cell subset or site label, as the study defines it: true naive CD4+ T cells. The CDR3 is CSVWRGRESGNTIYF. The DNA sequence is TGCAGCGTCTGGCGGGGGAGAGAATCTGGAAACACCATATATTTT.